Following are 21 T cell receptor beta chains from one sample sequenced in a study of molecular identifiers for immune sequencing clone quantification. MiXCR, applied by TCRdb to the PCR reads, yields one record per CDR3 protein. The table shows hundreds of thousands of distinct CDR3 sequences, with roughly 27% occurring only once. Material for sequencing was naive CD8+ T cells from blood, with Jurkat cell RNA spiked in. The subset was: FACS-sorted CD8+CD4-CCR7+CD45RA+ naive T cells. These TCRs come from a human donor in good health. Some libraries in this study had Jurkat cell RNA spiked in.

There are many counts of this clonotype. This CDR3 reads CASSWTGGNEQFF. The CDR3 DNA follows: TGTGCCAGCAGTTGGACAGGGGGCAATGAGCAGTTCTTC. The chain is built from TRBV25-1 and TRBJ2-1; 10 positions match TRBD1. Looked up from germline, CDR1 is MGHDK and CDR2 is SYGVNS. The ends lost 5 bases at V and 6 bases at J; junction bases unmatched: 1. The CDR3 length is 13 residues.

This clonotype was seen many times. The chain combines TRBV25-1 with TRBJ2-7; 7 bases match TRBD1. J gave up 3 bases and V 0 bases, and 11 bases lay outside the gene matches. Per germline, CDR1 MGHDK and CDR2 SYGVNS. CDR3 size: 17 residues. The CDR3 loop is CASSEYIGNDRDYEQYF. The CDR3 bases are TGTGCCAGCAGTGAATATATAGGGAATGACAGGGACTACGAGCAGTACTTC.

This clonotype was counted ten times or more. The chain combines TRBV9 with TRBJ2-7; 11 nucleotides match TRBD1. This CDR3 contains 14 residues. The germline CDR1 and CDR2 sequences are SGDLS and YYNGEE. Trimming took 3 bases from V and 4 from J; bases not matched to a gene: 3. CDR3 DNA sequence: TGTGCCAGCAGCGCGGGACAGGGGGATTACGAGCAGTACTTC. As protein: CASSAGQGDYEQYF.

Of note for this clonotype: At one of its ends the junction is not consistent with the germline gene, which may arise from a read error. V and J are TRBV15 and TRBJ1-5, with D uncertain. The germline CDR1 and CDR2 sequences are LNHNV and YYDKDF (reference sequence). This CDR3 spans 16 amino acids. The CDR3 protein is CATSRGSGSSNQPRHF. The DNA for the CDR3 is TGTGCCACCAGCAGAGGATCCGGGAGCAGCAATCAGCCCCGGCATTTT.

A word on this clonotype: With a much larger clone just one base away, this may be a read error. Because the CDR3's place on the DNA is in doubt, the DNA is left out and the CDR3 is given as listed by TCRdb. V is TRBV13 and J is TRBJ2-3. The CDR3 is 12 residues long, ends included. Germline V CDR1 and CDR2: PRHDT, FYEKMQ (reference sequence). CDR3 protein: CASMFFGDTRYF.

The CDR3 bases are TGTGCCAGTATAGACCAGGGGACTGAAGCTTTCTTT. This translates into CASIDQGTEAFF. The rearrangement joins TRBV19 to TRBJ1-1, with a weak D call TRBD1 (6 bases). Germline V gives CDR1 LNHDA, CDR2 SQIVND (reference sequence). V shed 7 bases and J shed 5 bases, with 11 bases lying between them. CDR3 length equals 12 residues.

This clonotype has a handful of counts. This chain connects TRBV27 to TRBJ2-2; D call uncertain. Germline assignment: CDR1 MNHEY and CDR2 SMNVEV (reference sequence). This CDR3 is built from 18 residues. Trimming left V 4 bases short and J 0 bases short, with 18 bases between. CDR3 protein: CASSSSVMNFANTGELFF. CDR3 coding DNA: TGTGCCAGCAGTTCCTCGGTCATGAACTTCGCGAACACCGGGGAGCTGTTTTTT.

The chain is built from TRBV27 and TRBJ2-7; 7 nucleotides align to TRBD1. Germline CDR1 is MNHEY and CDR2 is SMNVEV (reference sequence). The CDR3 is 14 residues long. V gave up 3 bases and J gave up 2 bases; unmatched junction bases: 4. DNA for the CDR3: TGTGCCAGCAGTTTCCTAGGACAGGCCTACGAGCAGTACTTC. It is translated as CASSFLGQAYEQYF.

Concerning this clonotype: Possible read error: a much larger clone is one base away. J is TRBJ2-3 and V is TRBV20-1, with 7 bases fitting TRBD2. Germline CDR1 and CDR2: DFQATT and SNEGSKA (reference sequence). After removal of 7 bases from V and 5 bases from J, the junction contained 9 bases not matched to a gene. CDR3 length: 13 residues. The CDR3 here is CSVQAGLIDTQYF. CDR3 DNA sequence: TGCAGTGTACAAGCGGGGCTCATAGATACGCAGTATTTT.

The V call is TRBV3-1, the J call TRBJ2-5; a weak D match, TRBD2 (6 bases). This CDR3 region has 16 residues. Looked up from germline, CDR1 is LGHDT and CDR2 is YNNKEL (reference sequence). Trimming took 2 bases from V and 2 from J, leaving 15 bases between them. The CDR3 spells CASSQSQVGGQETQYF. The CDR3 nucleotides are TGTGCCAGCAGCCAAAGCCAGGTGGGGGGTCAAGAGACCCAGTACTTC.

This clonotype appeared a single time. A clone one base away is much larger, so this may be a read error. The CDR3 protein is CASSLVLGLPTDTRYF. For the CDR3, the DNA is TGTGCCAGCAGCTTAGTTCTCGGTCTCCCCACAGATACGCGGTATTTT. This rearrangement joins TRBV7-6 to TRBJ2-3, with D uncertain. This CDR3 is 16 amino acids long. Looked up from germline, CDR1 is SGHVS and CDR2 is FNYEAQ.

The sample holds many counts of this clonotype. CDR3 protein: CASSSLQHTEAFF. CDR3 bases: TGTGCCAGCAGTTCCCTACAGCACACTGAAGCTTTCTTT. V is TRBV28 and J is TRBJ1-1; D call uncertain. The V gene's germline CDR1 is MDHEN and CDR2 SYDVKM. This CDR3 is 13 amino acids long. Trimming shortened V by 4 bases and J by 3 bases, and 9 bases separated the two germline ends.

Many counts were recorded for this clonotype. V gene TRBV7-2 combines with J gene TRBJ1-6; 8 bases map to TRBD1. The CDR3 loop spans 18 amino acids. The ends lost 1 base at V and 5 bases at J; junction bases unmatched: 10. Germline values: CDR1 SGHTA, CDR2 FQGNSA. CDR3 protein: CASSLDPLSTGDNSPLHF. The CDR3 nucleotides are TGTGCCAGCAGCTTAGACCCACTTTCGACAGGGGATAATTCACCCCTCCACTTT.

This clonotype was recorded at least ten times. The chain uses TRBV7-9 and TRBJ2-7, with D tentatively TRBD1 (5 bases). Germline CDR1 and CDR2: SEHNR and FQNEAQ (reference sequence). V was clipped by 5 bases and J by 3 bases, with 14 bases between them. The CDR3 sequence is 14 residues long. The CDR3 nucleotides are TGTGCCAGCAGCCCCGGACACGGAGACTACGAGCAGTACTTC. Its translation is CASSPGHGDYEQYF.

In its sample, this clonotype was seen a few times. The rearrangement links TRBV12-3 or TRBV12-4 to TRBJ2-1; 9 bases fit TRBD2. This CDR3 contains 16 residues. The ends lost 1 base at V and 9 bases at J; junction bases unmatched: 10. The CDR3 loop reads CASSLVAGDPIGEQFF. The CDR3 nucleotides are TGTGCCAGCAGTTTAGTAGCGGGGGACCCCATTGGTGAGCAGTTCTTC.

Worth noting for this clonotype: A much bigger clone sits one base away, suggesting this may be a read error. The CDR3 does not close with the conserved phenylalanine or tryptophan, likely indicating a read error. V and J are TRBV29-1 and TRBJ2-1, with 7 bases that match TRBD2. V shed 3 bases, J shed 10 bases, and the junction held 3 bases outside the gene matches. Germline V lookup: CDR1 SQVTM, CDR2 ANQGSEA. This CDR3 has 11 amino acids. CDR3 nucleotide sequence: TGCAGCGTTGAGGAGGGAGGGGAGCAGTTCTGC. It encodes CSVEEGGEQFC.

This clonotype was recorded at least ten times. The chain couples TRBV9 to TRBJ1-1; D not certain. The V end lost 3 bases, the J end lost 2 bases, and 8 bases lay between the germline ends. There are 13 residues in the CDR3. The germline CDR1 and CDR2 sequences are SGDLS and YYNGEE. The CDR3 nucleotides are TGTGCCAGCAGCGATACCTTTAACACTGAAGCTTTCTTT. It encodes CASSDTFNTEAFF.

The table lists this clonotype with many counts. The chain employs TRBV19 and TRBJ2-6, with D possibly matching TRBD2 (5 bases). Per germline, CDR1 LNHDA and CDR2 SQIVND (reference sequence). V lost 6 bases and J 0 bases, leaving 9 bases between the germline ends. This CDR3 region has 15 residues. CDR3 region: CASRPTNSGANVLTF. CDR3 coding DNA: TGTGCCAGTAGGCCGACTAACTCTGGGGCCAACGTCCTGACTTTC. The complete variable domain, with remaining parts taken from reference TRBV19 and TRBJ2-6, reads DGGITQSPKYLFRKEGQNVTLSCEQNLNHDAMYWYRQDPGQGLRLIYYSQIVNDFQKGDIAEGYSVSREKKESFPLTVTSAQKNPTAFYLCASRPTNSGANVLTFGAGSRLTVL.

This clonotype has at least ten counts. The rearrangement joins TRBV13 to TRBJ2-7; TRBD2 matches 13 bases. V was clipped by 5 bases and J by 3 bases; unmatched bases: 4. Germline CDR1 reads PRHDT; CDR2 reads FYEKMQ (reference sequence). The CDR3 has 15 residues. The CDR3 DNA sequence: TGTGCCAGCAGCCCGGGACTAGCGGGGCGCTACGAGCAGTACTTC. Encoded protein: CASSPGLAGRYEQYF.

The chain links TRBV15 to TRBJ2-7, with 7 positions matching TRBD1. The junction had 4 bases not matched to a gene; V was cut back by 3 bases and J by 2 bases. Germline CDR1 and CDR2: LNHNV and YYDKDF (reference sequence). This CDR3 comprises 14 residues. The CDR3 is CATSSWTGTYEQYF. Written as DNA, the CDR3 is TGTGCCACCAGCAGCTGGACAGGAACCTACGAGCAGTACTTC.

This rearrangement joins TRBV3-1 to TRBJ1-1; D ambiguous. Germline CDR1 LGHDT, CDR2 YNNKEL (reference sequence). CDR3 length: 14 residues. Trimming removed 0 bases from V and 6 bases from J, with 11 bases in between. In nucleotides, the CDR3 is TGTGCCAGCAGCCAAGACTTCGGGTCCCCTGAAGCTTTCTTT. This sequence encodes CASSQDFGSPEAFF. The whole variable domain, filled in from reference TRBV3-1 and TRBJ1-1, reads DTAVSQTPKYLVTQMGNDKSIKCEQNLGHDTMYWYKQDSKKFLKIMFSYNNKELIINETVPNRFSPKSPDKAHLNLHINSLELGDSAVYFCASSQDFGSPEAFFGQGTRLTVV.